This T cell receptor beta chain was profiled in a study of blood T cells in healthy people across ages. Using a J-beta primer mix together with a sample-barcoded 5' primer, a second PCR was run for about 7 to 12 cycles. Every individual sample yielded 2.5 million or more paired-end reads (each containing CDR3). One entry per CDR3 protein, called by TCRdb with MiXCR from the 5' RACE reads. The profile covers just under 900,000 distinct CDR3 sequences, with more than 25% appearing a single time and about 18% taken by the ten largest. Trimming took off 0 bases at V and 4 bases at J, with 13 bases between the two ends. CDR3 length: 15 amino acids. Germline assignment: CDR1 SGHRS and CDR2 YFSETQ. As for this clonotype: The antigen remains unidentified.

Healthy individuals of Caucasian origin from Russia, aged about 6 to 100, served as donors. Study-wide findings and caveats: Leaving the PBMCs unsorted stopped any conclusive comparison of naive versus antigen-experienced cells. Lack of knowledge of donor CMV status possibly confounded expanded clonotype changes.

The sequenced sample was blood. The V and J genes are TRBV5-1 and TRBJ1-2; no clear D gene. This TCR came from a woman over 75 in good health. CDR3 coding DNA: TGCGCCAGCAGCTTGGACAGCCCATTATTCTATGGCTACACCTTC. This translates into CASSLDSPLFYGYTF.